The clone carrying this T cell receptor beta chain appeared many times. Its antigen remains unknown. The entry originates in a study of T cell repertoires in cytomegalovirus infection. Study summary: Public TCR beta signatures were indicative of both CMV infection and a matching HLA type. Points from the study as a whole: Individuals carrying CMV plus the relevant HLA were identified by cumulative frequency of public TCR beta families. The ex vivo response showed dominance by HLA-C-restricted CMV-specific TCR beta clonotypes.

The germline CDR1 and CDR2 sequences are SGHDT and YYEEEE. V shed 5 bases and J shed 1 base, with 16 bases lying between them. The CDR3 is 16 amino acids. TCRdb processed the reads anew with MiXCR; each CDR3 protein has one entry. In the table there are roughly 320,000 distinct CDR3 sequences, around a tenth of which are singletons. The specimen was PBMCs. This rearrangement joins TRBV5-6 to TRBJ2-1; either TRBD1 or TRBD2 may supply D (6 bases each). The TCR was taken from a human donor in good health (CMV status not recorded). Some clones in this sample may be carry-over from other donors' samples. This CDR3 reads CASSSLTGRSYNEQFF. CDR3 nucleotide sequence: TGTGCCAGCAGTTCGCTTACAGGGAGGTCCTACAATGAGCAGTTCTTC.